This entry lists 26 T cell receptor beta chains sequenced from one sample in a study of blood T cell repertoires in COVID-19. Profiling relied on immunoSEQ multiplex PCR, and the TCRdb table lists in-frame clones only, not all of them. The data show roughly 380,000 clones, with roughly 89% seen just once and roughly 3.9% held by the top ten. Sequenced: peripheral blood. The source is a woman aged 55-69 years with COVID-19, enrolled during active disease.

The chain joins TRBV29-1 to TRBJ2-7; TRBD2 agrees at 8 bases. Germline V gives CDR1 SQVTM, CDR2 ANQGSEA. This CDR3 is built from 14 residues. V dropped 3 bases and J dropped 4; count of bases not matched to a gene: 8. The CDR3 protein is CSVEPSGLGYEQYF. For the CDR3, the DNA is TGCAGCGTTGAGCCGTCGGGACTAGGTTACGAGCAGTACTTC.

Turning to this clone: Mismatch with germline at one junction end may stem from a read error. The V call is TRBV7-2, the J call TRBJ1-2, with TRBD1 as a possible D gene (6 bases). The CDR3 extends over 14 amino acids. Germline CDR1 reads SGHTA; CDR2 reads FQGNSA. CDR3 nucleotides: TGTGCCAGCAGCCTAGGGGGAGGGGACTACGGCTACACCTTC. Protein sequence: CASSLGGGDYGYTF.

This clone was found once. The genes are TRBV18 and TRBJ1-1; the match to TRBD1 covers 7 bases. The CDR3 extends over 14 amino acids. CDR1 is KGHSH, CDR2 LQKENI, per germline. J lost 2 bases, V lost 3 bases, and 3 bases had no gene match. Here the CDR3 reads CASSPTGYNTEAFF. The CDR3, as DNA: TGTGCCAGCTCACCGACAGGGTATAACACTGAAGCTTTCTTT.

The genes are TRBV30 and TRBJ1-6; 8 bases align to TRBD1. The V gene end was trimmed by 2 bases and the J gene end by 1 base; junction bases not matched to a gene: 4. Germline CDR1 and CDR2: GTSNPN and SVGIG (reference sequence). The CDR3 contains 16 residues. CDR3 in DNA: TGTGCCTGGAGTTACGACAGGGGATCCTATAATTCACCCCTCCACTTT. This encodes CAWSYDRGSYNSPLHF.

The genes are TRBV24-1 and TRBJ1-1; tentatively, D is TRBD1 (6 bases). Germline V gives CDR1 KGHDR, CDR2 SFDVKD. V shed 3 bases and J shed 4 bases, with 23 bases lying between them. The CDR3 is 18 amino acids. This chain's CDR3 is CATSDSLQGSRCSTEAFF. The CDR3 nucleotides are TGTGCCACCAGTGATAGCCTACAGGGATCGAGGTGTAGCACTGAAGCTTTCTTT.

This rearrangement joins TRBV28 to TRBJ1-1; D may be TRBD1 (5 bases). The CDR3 length is 16 residues. The V end lost 7 bases, the J end lost 2 bases, and 20 bases lay between the germline ends. Germline V gives CDR1 MDHEN, CDR2 SYDVKM. DNA of the CDR3: TGTGCCAGCATACCTCCTGTGGGGACTTTAAACACTGAAGCTTTCTTT. Translated, it gives CASIPPVGTLNTEAFF.

The V call is TRBV6-6, the J call TRBJ1-2; 7 bases are a match to TRBD1. Per germline, CDR1 MNHNY and CDR2 SVGAGI (reference sequence). The CDR3 runs to 14 residues. The V gene end was trimmed by 7 bases and the J gene end by 2 bases; junction bases not matched to a gene: 7. CDR3 sequence reads: CASTVPGGNYGYTF. In DNA form, the CDR3 reads TGTGCCAGCACCGTACCAGGGGGGAACTATGGCTACACCTTC.

This chain joins TRBV2 and TRBJ2-3; D might be TRBD1 (5 bases). Germline V gene data show CDR1 as SNHLY and CDR2 as FYNNEI. The V end lost 3 bases, the J end lost 0 bases, and 10 bases lay between the germline ends. The CDR3 is 15 residues long. This chain's CDR3 is CASSDSPGSTDTQYF. The DNA of the CDR3 is TGTGCCAGCAGTGATAGTCCAGGGAGCACAGATACGCAGTATTTT.

The rearrangement links TRBV5-1 to TRBJ1-2; 10 nucleotides agree with TRBD1. Germline V gene lookup returns CDR1 SGHRS and CDR2 YFSETQ. CDR3 length: 14 residues. The ends lost 5 bases at V and 6 bases at J; junction bases unmatched: 7. The CDR3 sequence: CASRQGQGNNGYTF. The CDR3 DNA reads as TGCGCCAGCAGACAGGGACAGGGGAACAATGGCTACACCTTC.

The J gene is TRBJ2-7, the V gene TRBV6-2 or TRBV6-3; a weak D match, TRBD1 (6 bases). The V and J ends lost 6 bases and 1 base respectively, with 19 bases between them. The CDR3 totals 16 residues. Germline CDR1 is MNHEY and CDR2 is SVGEGT. In DNA form, the CDR3 reads TGTGCCAGCAGCCCCGATCGGGACACCACTTCCTACGAGCAGTACTTC. This codes for CASSPDRDTTSYEQYF.

The chain uses TRBV5-1 and TRBJ1-2; weak D call: TRBD1 (6 bases). Trimming shortened V by 4 bases and J by 0 bases, and 13 bases separated the two germline ends. Germline V gene sequence: CDR1 SGHRS, CDR2 YFSETQ. This CDR3 is built from 15 residues. CDR3 coding DNA: TGCGCCAGCAGCCTTGGCTGGACAGCTAACTATGGCTACACCTTC. Encoded protein: CASSLGWTANYGYTF.

This clone appeared a few times. V gene TRBV11-3 combines with J gene TRBJ1-2; D is undetermined. Germline CDR1 is SGHNT and CDR2 is YENEEA. Trimming cost V 1 base and J 8 bases, with 5 bases left between them. The CDR3 has 11 residues. CDR3 amino acids: CASSLARGYTF. CDR3 DNA sequence: TGTGCCAGCAGCTTAGCTCGGGGCTACACCTTC.

The genes are TRBV7-9 and TRBJ1-2, with D possibly being TRBD1 (6 bases). Germline CDR1 SEHNR, CDR2 FQNEAQ (reference sequence). Trimming left V 5 bases short and J 4 bases short, with 17 bases between. The CDR3 sequence is 15 residues long. In DNA form, the CDR3 reads TGTGCCAGCAGCAAAATGGGGGCGCGTGGCTATGGCTACACCTTC. Translated: CASSKMGARGYGYTF.

CDR3 nucleotides: TGTGCCAGCAGTAGCCCGGGACAGGGTAACACTGAAGCTTTCTTT. Its protein product is CASSSPGQGNTEAFF. The rearrangement links TRBV27 to TRBJ1-1; 9 bases agree with TRBD1. The germline V gene encodes CDR1 MNHEY and CDR2 SMNVEV (reference sequence). After removal of 5 bases from V and 2 bases from J, the junction contained 6 bases not matched to a gene. The CDR3 totals 15 residues.

This chain connects TRBV2 to TRBJ1-2; 10 nucleotides line up with TRBD1. The V and J ends lost 6 bases and 2 bases, in that order; junction bases with no gene match: 9. CDR1 SNHLY and CDR2 FYNNEI come from the germline V gene. This CDR3 is built from 16 residues. CDR3: CASRKTGGDLNYGYTF. The DNA for the CDR3 is TGTGCCAGCAGGAAGACAGGGGGCGATCTCAACTATGGCTACACCTTC.

The chain couples TRBV6-6 to TRBJ1-1; TRBD1 aligns across 11 bases. The germline gives CDR1 MNHNY, CDR2 SVGAGI (reference sequence). The CDR3 consists of 14 residues. The V gene end was trimmed by 7 bases and the J gene end by 7 bases; junction bases not matched to a gene: 8. DNA of the CDR3: TGTGCCAGCAACCTCGGACAGGGGGCGAATGAAGCTTTCTTT. Translated, it gives CASNLGQGANEAFF.

The chain joins TRBV7-9 to TRBJ1-1; weak D call: TRBD1 (5 bases). The ends were cut back, 3 bases at V and 5 bases at J, with 19 bases in the middle. This CDR3 spans 16 amino acids. CDR1 is SEHNR, CDR2 FQNEAQ, per germline (reference sequence). The CDR3 region is CASSLEQALLGTEAFF. The CDR3 DNA sequence: TGTGCCAGCAGCTTGGAACAGGCCCTTCTGGGAACTGAAGCTTTCTTT.

The genes are TRBV5-1 and TRBJ1-6; tentatively, D is TRBD1 (6 bases). V was shortened by 7 bases and J by 6 bases, with 14 bases between the two germline ends. The V gene's germline CDR1 is SGHRS and CDR2 YFSETQ. The CDR3 length is 14 residues. The CDR3 region is CASAEQGGNSPLHF. The CDR3 DNA follows: TGCGCCAGCGCCGAACAGGGCGGTAATTCACCCCTCCACTTT.

The chain has TRBV27 and TRBJ2-6; D is uncertain. The V end was cut by 3 bases, the J end by 2 bases, with 14 bases between. The CDR3 is made up of 17 amino acids. Germline V lookup: CDR1 MNHEY, CDR2 SMNVEV (reference sequence). The DNA for the CDR3 is TGTGCCAGCAGTTTTGACGCAGGAAATGCTGGGGCCAACGTCCTGACTTTC. Translation gives CASSFDAGNAGANVLTF.

The V and J genes are TRBV5-6 and TRBJ1-1; tentatively, D is TRBD1 (6 bases). With 0 bases removed from V and 7 bases from J, the gap between germline ends came to 10 bases. CDR1 and CDR2 from the germline V gene are SGHDT and YYEEEE. This CDR3 comprises 13 residues. The CDR3 region is CASSLGGQFEAFF. The CDR3 DNA reads as TGTGCCAGCAGCTTGGGTGGACAGTTTGAAGCTTTCTTT.

In nucleotides, the CDR3 is TGCGCCAGCAGCCAGGGACAGGGATACTCTGGGGCCAACGTCCTGACTTTC. This sequence encodes CASSQGQGYSGANVLTF. V and J are TRBV5-1 and TRBJ2-6, with 9 bases that match TRBD1. The CDR3 loop spans 17 amino acids. Germline CDR1 reads SGHRS; CDR2 reads YFSETQ. J lost 0 bases, V lost 4 bases, and 5 bases had no gene match.

This clone was seen once. V and J are TRBV5-1 and TRBJ2-7, with TRBD1 as a possible D gene (6 bases). The CDR3 is 14 amino acids. Germline CDR1 SGHRS, CDR2 YFSETQ. The V end was cut by 3 bases, the J end by 5 bases, with 15 bases between. The chain's CDR3 is CASSSFSRGNEQYF. The CDR3 DNA reads as TGCGCCAGCAGCTCCTTTTCGAGGGGGAACGAGCAGTACTTC.

The chain employs TRBV19 and TRBJ1-1; unclear D gene. The germline V and J ends were trimmed by 3 bases and 4 bases, with 12 bases remaining between them. The length of the CDR3 is 14 residues. Germline CDR1 reads LNHDA; CDR2 reads SQIVND (reference sequence). The CDR3 nucleotides are TGTGCCAGTAGTATCACCGGGGAGGGCACTGAAGCTTTCTTT. Protein product: CASSITGEGTEAFF.

V is TRBV19 and J is TRBJ2-3; TRBD2 might be the D (6 bases). Between the trimmed V and J ends, which lost 6 bases and 5 bases, there was a span of 15 bases. The germline gives CDR1 LNHDA, CDR2 SQIVND (reference sequence). This CDR3 contains 14 residues. CDR3 DNA: TGTGCCAGTAGCCAGCAGGACTACCGAGATACGCAGTATTTT. This translates into CASSQQDYRDTQYF. Full variable domain (missing parts from reference TRBV19 and TRBJ2-3): DGGITQSPKYLFRKEGQNVTLSCEQNLNHDAMYWYRQDPGQGLRLIYYSQIVNDFQKGDIAEGYSVSREKKESFPLTVTSAQKNPTAFYLCASSQQDYRDTQYFGPGTRLTVL.

This clone was seen just once. The chain has TRBV21-1 and TRBJ1-4; the table's D call, TRBD1, was not checked against the DNA. TRBV21-1 has pseudogene status. This CDR3 has 16 residues. The CDR3 sequence is CASTISSGTGGEKLFF. The CDR3 nucleotides read TGTGCCAGCACAATATCCTCCGGGACAGGGGGGGAAAAACTGTTTTTT.

The chain recombines TRBV7-3 with TRBJ2-5, with 8 positions matching TRBD1. Unmatched junction bases numbered 10, after V lost 5 bases and J lost 5 bases. This CDR3 is 15 amino acids long. Germline lookup yields CDR1 SGHTA and CDR2 FQGTGA. The CDR3 DNA sequence: TGTGCCAGCAGCGGAACAGGGGGATCGTGGGAGACCCAGTACTTC. Translation: CASSGTGGSWETQYF.